These T cell receptor beta chains were read from a single sample in a study of immune heterogeneity within non-small cell lung tumors. A single record per CDR3 protein comes from TCRdb applying MiXCR to the multiplex PCR reads. The sample has under 4,000 distinct CDR3 sequences; nearly 45% are singletons. Sequenced: lung tumor tissue. The receptors derive from a man aged 60-69 years with non-small cell lung cancer. Each CDR3 is given with its conserved first and last residue. The order of the fields is CDR3 DNA, CDR3 protein, V gene, J gene, D gene, clone size. D genes are given only for firm matches. The size field is filled for only some rows; it gives once, few, many or a size class.

CDR3nt: TGTGCCAGCAGCTTGGGATGGGGCTACACCTTC; CDR3aa: CASSLGWGYTF; v_gene: TRBV5-6; j_gene: TRBJ1-2; d_gene: -; abundance: few
CDR3nt: TGTGCCAGCTCGCAAGCCAGCGGGACCACAGATACGCAGTATTTT; CDR3aa: CASSQASGTTDTQYF; v_gene: TRBV18; j_gene: TRBJ2-3; d_gene: TRBD2; abundance: few
CDR3nt: TGTGCCAGCAGCACATTGGACGGTCAAGAGACCCAGTACTTC; CDR3aa: CASSTLDGQETQYF; v_gene: TRBV7-9; j_gene: TRBJ2-5; d_gene: -; abundance: medium-sized
CDR3nt: TGTGCCAGCTCACCACAGAGGGCAGGGAAGAATGAGCAGTTCTTC; CDR3aa: CASSPQRAGKNEQFF; v_gene: TRBV18; j_gene: TRBJ2-1; d_gene: -; abundance: medium-sized
CDR3nt: TGCAGTGCCTTCAGCGGAAGCTCCTACGAGCAGTACTTC; CDR3aa: CSAFSGSSYEQYF; v_gene: TRBV20-1; j_gene: TRBJ2-7; d_gene: -; abundance: once
CDR3nt: TGTGCCAGCAGCCCTAAAGCGGGAGGCCCCAATACGATGAACACCGGGGAGCTGTTTTTT; CDR3aa: CASSPKAGGPNTMNTGELFF; v_gene: TRBV9; j_gene: TRBJ2-2; d_gene: TRBD2; abundance: once
CDR3nt: TGTGCCAGCAGCATTGGGACAGGGATAACGCACGAGCAGTACTTC; CDR3aa: CASSIGTGITHEQYF; v_gene: TRBV7-8; j_gene: TRBJ2-7; d_gene: TRBD1; abundance: -
CDR3nt: TGTGCCAGCAGCTCCCGACTAGCGGGAGTTTACAATGAGCAGTTCTTC; CDR3aa: CASSSRLAGVYNEQFF; v_gene: TRBV9; j_gene: TRBJ2-1; d_gene: TRBD2; abundance: -
CDR3nt: TGTGCCAGCAGTCGGGAGAACGGGGGCGAGCAGTTCTTC; CDR3aa: CASSRENGGEQFF; v_gene: TRBV12-3/TRBV12-4; j_gene: TRBJ2-1; d_gene: -; abundance: -
CDR3nt: TGTGCCAGCAGTTACGGGGACGGAGTCGCTTTCTTT; CDR3aa: CASSYGDGVAFF; v_gene: TRBV6-5; j_gene: TRBJ1-1; d_gene: -; abundance: -
CDR3nt: TGTGCCAGCAGTTTTTCGCGGACAGGACCCCTCCACTTT; CDR3aa: CASSFSRTGPLHF; v_gene: TRBV28; j_gene: TRBJ1-6; d_gene: TRBD1; abundance: -
CDR3nt: TGTGCCAGCAGAGGGAAAATGTACGAGCAGTACTTC; CDR3aa: CASRGKMYEQYF; v_gene: TRBV2; j_gene: TRBJ2-7; d_gene: -; abundance: medium-sized
CDR3nt: TGTGCCACGCAGGGGGGGTCGTTTGATGGCTACACCTTC; CDR3aa: CATQGGSFDGYTF; v_gene: TRBV12-3/TRBV12-4; j_gene: TRBJ1-2; d_gene: TRBD1; abundance: large
CDR3nt: TGCGCCAGCAGCCATAGGACCGGGACAGGGGGCGCGAACACCGGGGAGCTGTTTTTT; CDR3aa: CASSHRTGTGGANTGELFF; v_gene: TRBV4-1; j_gene: TRBJ2-2; d_gene: TRBD1; abundance: -
CDR3nt: TGTGCCAGCAGTTCCCGGACAGGGGGCCTCGACGAGCAGTACTTC; CDR3aa: CASSSRTGGLDEQYF; v_gene: TRBV28; j_gene: TRBJ2-7; d_gene: TRBD1; abundance: -
CDR3nt: TGTGCCAGCAGTAGCCTAGCGACGGAGACCCAGTACTTC; CDR3aa: CASSSLATETQYF; v_gene: TRBV6-2/TRBV6-3; j_gene: TRBJ2-5; d_gene: -; abundance: once
CDR3nt: TGTGCCAGCAGTTTCGACTACAATGAGCAGTTCTTC; CDR3aa: CASSFDYNEQFF; v_gene: TRBV7-2; j_gene: TRBJ2-1; d_gene: -; abundance: -
CDR3nt: TGTGCCAGCAGCTTATTGAGGGCCTCCGGCGTGGAGACCCAGTACTTC; CDR3aa: CASSLLRASGVETQYF; v_gene: TRBV7-2; j_gene: TRBJ2-5; d_gene: -; abundance: -
CDR3nt: TGTGCCAGCCCCAGGGGGTTCCAGTACTTC; CDR3aa: CASPRGFQYF; v_gene: TRBV19; j_gene: TRBJ2-5; d_gene: TRBD1; abundance: medium-sized
CDR3nt: TGTGCCAGCAGTTTACCAGGGGACCTCTCCTACGAGCAGTACTTC; CDR3aa: CASSLPGDLSYEQYF; v_gene: TRBV28; j_gene: TRBJ2-7; d_gene: -; abundance: medium-sized
CDR3nt: TGTGCCAGCAAAGAGGGGGGTCAGTCTAATTCACCCCTCCACTTT; CDR3aa: CASKEGGQSNSPLHF; v_gene: TRBV6-2/TRBV6-3; j_gene: TRBJ1-6; d_gene: -; abundance: -
CDR3nt: TGCGCCAGCTGTGCTTCCGGGAGAGAAACAGATACGCAGTATTTT; CDR3aa: CASCASGRETDTQYF; v_gene: TRBV5-1; j_gene: TRBJ2-3; d_gene: -; abundance: medium-sized
CDR3nt: TGTGCCACCAGTGACCCCCCAAGTAGCGGGAGGTACAATGAGCAGTTCTTC; CDR3aa: CATSDPPSSGRYNEQFF; v_gene: TRBV24-1; j_gene: TRBJ2-1; d_gene: TRBD2; abundance: -
CDR3nt: TGTGCCAGCAGTTACCCCCAGGAGGTGAACACAGATACGCAGTATTTT; CDR3aa: CASSYPQEVNTDTQYF; v_gene: TRBV6-5; j_gene: TRBJ2-3; d_gene: -; abundance: medium-sized
CDR3nt: TGTGCCAGTCGAGAGGACAGGGATTCCTACGAGCAGTACTTC; CDR3aa: CASREDRDSYEQYF; v_gene: TRBV19; j_gene: TRBJ2-7; d_gene: TRBD1; abundance: -
CDR3nt: TGTGCCAGCAGCTTAGGGATCGCCGGTCTCACTGAAGCTTTCTTT; CDR3aa: CASSLGIAGLTEAFF; v_gene: TRBV7-2; j_gene: TRBJ1-1; d_gene: -; abundance: medium-sized
CDR3nt: TGTGCCAGCAGCCAAGACACTAGCGGGTTGGAGACCCAGTACTTC; CDR3aa: CASSQDTSGLETQYF; v_gene: TRBV3-1; j_gene: TRBJ2-5; d_gene: TRBD2; abundance: medium-sized
CDR3nt: TGTGCCAGCAGCCGGGGGACAGGGGAACATGAGCAGTTCTTC; CDR3aa: CASSRGTGEHEQFF; v_gene: TRBV3-1; j_gene: TRBJ2-1; d_gene: TRBD1; abundance: medium-sized
CDR3nt: TGTGCCAGTAGAAGAAGCGGGATCACCGTGGAGACCCAGTACTTC; CDR3aa: CASRRSGITVETQYF; v_gene: TRBV27; j_gene: TRBJ2-5; d_gene: TRBD2; abundance: medium-sized
CDR3nt: TGTGCCAGTAGTCGCGGACTAGTCAGGACAGATACGCAGTATTTT; CDR3aa: CASSRGLVRTDTQYF; v_gene: TRBV19; j_gene: TRBJ2-3; d_gene: TRBD2; abundance: -
CDR3nt: TGTGCCAGCAGCCAAGATCCCGGTTCCTACGAGCAGTACTTC; CDR3aa: CASSQDPGSYEQYF; v_gene: TRBV3-1; j_gene: TRBJ2-7; d_gene: -; abundance: -
CDR3nt: TGTGCCAGTAGTATGGAAGGGGCCGGTGGAGAGACCCAGTACTTC; CDR3aa: CASSMEGAGGETQYF; v_gene: TRBV19; j_gene: TRBJ2-5; d_gene: -; abundance: -
CDR3nt: TGTGCCAGCAGCCAATCGGCGTCTGGGGCCAACCTCCTGGCTTTC; CDR3aa: CASSQSASGANLLAF; v_gene: TRBV12-3/TRBV12-4; j_gene: TRBJ2-6; d_gene: -; abundance: -
CDR3nt: TGTGCCAGCAGTTACGATACAACTAGCGGGAGAAACGGGGAGCTGTTTTTT; CDR3aa: CASSYDTTSGRNGELFF; v_gene: TRBV6-5; j_gene: TRBJ2-2; d_gene: TRBD2; abundance: medium-sized
CDR3nt: TGTGCCAGCAGTTCGACAGCGCCACTTAATCAGCCCCAGCATTTT; CDR3aa: CASSSTAPLNQPQHF; v_gene: TRBV12-3/TRBV12-4; j_gene: TRBJ1-5; d_gene: -; abundance: medium-sized
CDR3nt: TGCGCCAGCAGTCCAGGGGGCTCGGGGGAGCAGTACTTC; CDR3aa: CASSPGGSGEQYF; v_gene: TRBV10-1; j_gene: TRBJ2-7; d_gene: TRBD1; abundance: -
CDR3nt: TGTGCCAGCAGACAGGGCGAAGGTGAAAAACTGTTTTTT; CDR3aa: CASRQGEGEKLFF; v_gene: TRBV6-1; j_gene: TRBJ1-4; d_gene: -; abundance: medium-sized
CDR3nt: TGTGCCAGCAGCCAAGTCACAGGGAACTACGAGCAGTACTTC; CDR3aa: CASSQVTGNYEQYF; v_gene: TRBV4-2; j_gene: TRBJ2-7; d_gene: -; abundance: -
CDR3nt: TGTGCCAGCAGCCCCCGCCGGGGTAGCGGGAGTACCTACGAGCAGTACTTC; CDR3aa: CASSPRRGSGSTYEQYF; v_gene: TRBV3-1; j_gene: TRBJ2-7; d_gene: TRBD2; abundance: once
CDR3nt: TGTGCCAGCCTAATTTCCCGGGCCTCCTTTAATTCACCCCTCCACTTT; CDR3aa: CASLISRASFNSPLHF; v_gene: TRBV2; j_gene: TRBJ1-6; d_gene: -; abundance: -
CDR3nt: TGTGCCAGCAGTTACTCGGACAGGAACACCGGGGAGCTGTTTTTT; CDR3aa: CASSYSDRNTGELFF; v_gene: TRBV6-6; j_gene: TRBJ2-2; d_gene: -; abundance: many
CDR3nt: TGTGCCAGCAGCGATGGACTAGCCACATACTACAATGAGCAGTTCTTC; CDR3aa: CASSDGLATYYNEQFF; v_gene: TRBV6-1; j_gene: TRBJ2-1; d_gene: TRBD2; abundance: medium-sized
CDR3nt: TGTGCCAGCAGCGGCGACAGGGGAATGAGGGCTTTCTTT; CDR3aa: CASSGDRGMRAFF; v_gene: TRBV7-9; j_gene: TRBJ1-1; d_gene: TRBD1; abundance: medium-sized
CDR3nt: TGTGCCAGCAGCCAAGACCTTAACTCCGGGACTCTTCTATCCTACGAGCAGTACTTC; CDR3aa: CASSQDLNSGTLLSYEQYF; v_gene: TRBV4-2; j_gene: TRBJ2-7; d_gene: -; abundance: -
CDR3nt: TGTGCCAGCAGCTCCACCCCGGGCCCATACAATGAGCAGTTCTTC; CDR3aa: CASSSTPGPYNEQFF; v_gene: TRBV7-3; j_gene: TRBJ2-1; d_gene: -; abundance: many
CDR3nt: TGTGCCAGCAGTTACTCTATCCAGGGCGATGAGCAGTTCTTC; CDR3aa: CASSYSIQGDEQFF; v_gene: TRBV6-2/TRBV6-3; j_gene: TRBJ2-1; d_gene: -; abundance: medium-sized
CDR3nt: TGTGCCAGCAGCTTGGTTGCTGCCGGGGAGCTGTTTTTT; CDR3aa: CASSLVAAGELFF; v_gene: TRBV5-5; j_gene: TRBJ2-2; d_gene: -; abundance: -
CDR3nt: TGCAGTGCTATTTCTCTAGCGGGCCGCACAGATACGCAGTATTTT; CDR3aa: CSAISLAGRTDTQYF; v_gene: TRBV20-1; j_gene: TRBJ2-3; d_gene: TRBD2; abundance: large
CDR3nt: TGCAGTGCTAGATTGGCTACTGAGCAGTTCTTC; CDR3aa: CSARLATEQFF; v_gene: TRBV20-1; j_gene: TRBJ2-1; d_gene: -; abundance: medium-sized